This T cell receptor (beta chain) was sequenced for a study of blood T cell repertoires in COVID-19. Repertoires were generated with immunoSEQ multiplex PCR, while TCRdb's copy carries only in-frame clones and drops some. The table includes around 140,000 clones, roughly four fifths detected once. The sample was peripheral blood. The source of this sequence is a human donor in a cohort sampled during active COVID-19.

CDR3 sequence: CASSPETGSGNQPQHF. The CDR3 DNA follows: TGTGCCAGCTCACCCGAGACAGGGTCGGGCAATCAGCCCCAGCATTTT. This rearrangement joins TRBV18 to TRBJ1-5; 7 bases map to TRBD1. The germline V gene has CDR1 KGHSH and CDR2 LQKENI. This CDR3 is 16 amino acids long. The ends lost 3 bases at V and 2 bases at J; junction bases unmatched: 7. The whole variable domain, filled in from reference TRBV18 and TRBJ1-5, reads NAGVMQNPRHLVRRRGQEARLRCSPMKGHSHVYWYRQLPEEGLKFMVYLQKENIIDESGMPKERFSAEFPKEGPSILRIQQVVRGDSAAYFCASSPETGSGNQPQHFGDGTRLSIL.